This T cell receptor beta chain derives from a study of T-cell memory formation after mild COVID-19. The overall study: For the most part, TCR clusters were specific to one donor. Findings and caveats of the study: Second-wave clones reaching peak frequency on day 37 lacked confirmed SARS-CoV-2 specificity. Day 15 to 85 contractors were CD4/CD8 balanced; later expanders leaned CD4+.

The CDR3 is made up of 14 amino acids. V was trimmed by 2 bases and J by 0 bases, leaving 5 bases between them. Germline lookup yields CDR1 GTSNPN and CDR2 SVGIG (reference sequence). This clonotype was observed a handful of times. The target antigen is unknown. It was 5'RACE with constant-segment primers that produced the TCR alpha and TCR beta cDNA libraries, which carried sample barcodes and UMIs. Using its own MiXCR run on the 5' RACE reads, TCRdb lists one record per CDR3 protein. The sample comprises about 180,000 distinct CDR3 sequences, 15% to 20% of which are singletons, and around 1.9% rests with the top ten.

The rearrangement joins TRBV30 to TRBJ2-6; D is unclear. Input material: PBMCs or a T cell subset sorted from them (not recorded which). This receptor was taken from an adult woman who had mild COVID-19 (a few samples of this study predate the infection). Cell type and time point are not known. As DNA, the CDR3 is TGTGCCTGGAGTAGGAGCTCTGGGGCCAACGTCCTGACTTTC. Protein: CAWSRSSGANVLTF.